This record looks at one T cell receptor beta chain sequence and its context. What it recognizes is unknown. The source of the sample is a study of cytomegalovirus exposure and HLA in healthy donors. Study-wide results and caveats: It was shown in a later analysis that HLA-associated TCR beta chains were more clonally expanded than other, equally common chains. In a later analysis, donors in an Asian-associated ancestry cluster reportedly had fewer N-insertions in productive TCRs than the cohort mean. The records held CMV serostatus as the only immune exposure information.

Use of 60 Vbeta and 13 Jbeta primers characterized the PCR. Assay: immunoSEQ multiplex PCR; the TCRdb copy retains only in-frame clones and omits some. Of around 230,000 clones listed, more than 75% are singletons. Trimming took 3 bases from V and 7 from J; bases not matched to a gene: 9. This CDR3 is built from 15 residues. Germline values: CDR1 MNHEY, CDR2 SVGAGI. This TCR was sampled from a man aged 40-50 years in good health and CMV-seropositive. Sequencing was performed on PBMCs. The genes are TRBV6-5 and TRBJ2-1; 7 nucleotides match TRBD2. CDR3 sequence reads: CASSYSGGLRNEQFF. In nucleotides, the CDR3 is TGTGCCAGCAGTTATTCGGGGGGTCTGAGAAATGAGCAGTTCTTC.